This TCR beta chain was documented in a study of T cells after yellow fever vaccination. In the study overall: Fractions low in cell number were prepared with SMART-Seq v4 Ultra Low Input. Study findings and constraints: Some clonotypes were seen in both the CD4 and the CD8 compartments. These made up a small share and likely arose from convergent recombination. Abundant bulk-derived clonotypes could contaminate FACS-sorted repertoires. The study re-detected most primary-vaccination clones after the booster (roughly 96% CD4, approximately 87% CD8).

TCRdb used MiXCR to reprocess the 5' RACE reads, holding one entry per CDR3 protein. The sample gives approximately 110,000 distinct CDR3 sequences, 8.4% of which show up once; around 25% is in the top ten. The germline gives CDR1 MNHEY, CDR2 SMNVEV (reference sequence). V shed 5 bases and J shed 0 bases, with 13 bases lying between them. CDR3 length: 15 residues. This clonotype was detected only a few times. Its specificity is not known. The chain employs TRBV27 and TRBJ2-5; tentatively, D is TRBD2 (6 bases). The source material was CD8+ T cells sorted from PBMCs, sampled 45 days after the yellow fever booster vaccination. The receptor's source is a man aged 25-45 years who received the YFV17D yellow fever vaccine. This chain's CDR3 is CASSAERDYQETQYF. The CDR3, as DNA: TGTGCCAGCAGTGCCGAAAGGGACTACCAAGAGACCCAGTACTTC.